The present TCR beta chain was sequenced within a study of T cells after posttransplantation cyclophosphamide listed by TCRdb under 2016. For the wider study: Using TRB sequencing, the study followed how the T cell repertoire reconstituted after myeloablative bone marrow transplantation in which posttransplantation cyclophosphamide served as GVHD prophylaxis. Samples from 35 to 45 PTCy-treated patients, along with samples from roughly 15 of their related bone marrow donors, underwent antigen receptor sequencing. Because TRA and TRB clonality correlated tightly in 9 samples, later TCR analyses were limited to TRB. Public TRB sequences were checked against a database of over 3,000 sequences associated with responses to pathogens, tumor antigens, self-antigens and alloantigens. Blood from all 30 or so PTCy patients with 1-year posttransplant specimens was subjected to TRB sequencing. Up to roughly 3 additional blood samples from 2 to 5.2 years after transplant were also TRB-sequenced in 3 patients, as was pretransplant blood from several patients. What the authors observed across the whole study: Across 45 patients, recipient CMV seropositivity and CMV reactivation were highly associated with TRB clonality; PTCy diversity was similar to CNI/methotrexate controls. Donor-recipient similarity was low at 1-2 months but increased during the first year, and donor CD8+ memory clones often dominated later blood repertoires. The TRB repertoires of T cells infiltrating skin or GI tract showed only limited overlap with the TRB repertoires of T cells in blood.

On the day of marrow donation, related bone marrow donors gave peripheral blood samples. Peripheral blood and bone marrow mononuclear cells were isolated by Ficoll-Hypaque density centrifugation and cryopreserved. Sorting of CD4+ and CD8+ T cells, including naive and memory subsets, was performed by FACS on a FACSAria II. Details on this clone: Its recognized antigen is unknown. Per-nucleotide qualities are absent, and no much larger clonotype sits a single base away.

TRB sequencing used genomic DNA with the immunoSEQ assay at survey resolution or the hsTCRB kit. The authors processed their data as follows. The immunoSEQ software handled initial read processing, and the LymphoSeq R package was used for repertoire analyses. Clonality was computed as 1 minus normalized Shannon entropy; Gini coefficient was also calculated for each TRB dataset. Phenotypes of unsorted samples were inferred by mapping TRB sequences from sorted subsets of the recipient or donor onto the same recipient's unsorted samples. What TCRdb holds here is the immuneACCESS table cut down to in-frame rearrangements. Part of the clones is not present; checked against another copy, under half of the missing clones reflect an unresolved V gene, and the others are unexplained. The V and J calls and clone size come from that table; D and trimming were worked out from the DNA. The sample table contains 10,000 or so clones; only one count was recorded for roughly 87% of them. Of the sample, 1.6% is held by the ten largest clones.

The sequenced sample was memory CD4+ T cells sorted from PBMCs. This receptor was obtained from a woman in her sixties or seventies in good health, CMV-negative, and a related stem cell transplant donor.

The CDR3 protein is CASSWTGGSPSNQPQHF. The DNA reads TGTGCCAGCAGCTGGACAGGGGGCTCCCCTAGCAATCAGCCCCAGCATTTT. The receptor chain draws on TRBV5-6 and TRBJ1-5; 11 bases in between match TRBD1. From V the trimming removes 3 bases and from J it removes 0 bases, while the gene matches leave 5 bases of the junction unaccounted for. Reading the germline V gene gives CDR1 SGHDT and CDR2 YYEEEE. The CDR3 starts with the cysteine, ends with the phenylalanine, and has 17 residues. Only the CDR3 region is kept as DNA, spanning 51 bases read in frame from base 1. The full variable domain, completed from the reference TRBV5-6 and TRBJ1-5 proteins outside the CDR3, reads DAGVTQSPTHLIKTRGQQVTLRCSPKSGHDTVSWYQQALGQGPQFIFQYYEEEERQRGNFPDRFSGHQFPNYSSELNVNALLLGDSALYLCASSWTGGSPSNQPQHFGDGTRLSIL.